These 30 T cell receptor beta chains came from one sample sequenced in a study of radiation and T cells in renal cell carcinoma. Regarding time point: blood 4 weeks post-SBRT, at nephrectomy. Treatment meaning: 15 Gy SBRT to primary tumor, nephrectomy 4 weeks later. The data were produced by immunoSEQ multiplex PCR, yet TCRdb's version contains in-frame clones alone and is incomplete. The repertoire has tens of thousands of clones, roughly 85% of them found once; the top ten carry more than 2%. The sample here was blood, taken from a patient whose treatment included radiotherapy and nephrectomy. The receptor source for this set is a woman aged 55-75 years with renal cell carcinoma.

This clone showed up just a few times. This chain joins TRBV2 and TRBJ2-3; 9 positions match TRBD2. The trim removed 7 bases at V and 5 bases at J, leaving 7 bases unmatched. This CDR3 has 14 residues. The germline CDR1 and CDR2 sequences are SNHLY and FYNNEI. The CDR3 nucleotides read TGTGCCAGCAATCTAGCGGGGCGGGTAGATACGCAGTATTTT. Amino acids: CASNLAGRVDTQYF. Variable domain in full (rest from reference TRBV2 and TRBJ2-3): EPEVTQTPSHQVTQMGQEVILRCVPISNHLYFYWYRQILGQKVEFLVSFYNNEISEKSEIFDDQFSVERPDGSNFTLKIRSTKLEDSAMYFCASNLAGRVDTQYFGPGTRLTVL.

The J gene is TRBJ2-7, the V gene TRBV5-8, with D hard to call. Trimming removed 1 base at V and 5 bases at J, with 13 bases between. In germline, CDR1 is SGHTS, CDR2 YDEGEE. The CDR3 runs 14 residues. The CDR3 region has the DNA TGTGCCAGCAGCTTGAGGTTACCGCGAAACGAGCAGTACTTC. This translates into CASSLRLPRNEQYF. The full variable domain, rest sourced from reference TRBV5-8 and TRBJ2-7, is EAGVTQSPTHLIKTRGQQATLRCSPISGHTSVYWYQQALGLGLQFLLWYDEGEERNRGNFPPRFSGRQFPNYSSELNVNALELEDSALYLCASSLRLPRNEQYFGPGTRLTVT.

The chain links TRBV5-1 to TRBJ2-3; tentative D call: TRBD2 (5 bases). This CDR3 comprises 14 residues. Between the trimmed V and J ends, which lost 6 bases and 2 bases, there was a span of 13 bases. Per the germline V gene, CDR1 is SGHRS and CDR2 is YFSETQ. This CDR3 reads CASTFGAATDTQYF. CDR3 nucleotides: TGCGCCAGCACCTTTGGAGCGGCCACAGATACGCAGTATTTT.

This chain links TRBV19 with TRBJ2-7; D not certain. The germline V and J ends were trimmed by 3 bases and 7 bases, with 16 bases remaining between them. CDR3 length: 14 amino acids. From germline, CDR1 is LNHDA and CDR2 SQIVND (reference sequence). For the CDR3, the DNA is TGTGCCAGTAGTATCCAAGACACGGTTACGGAGCAGTACTTC. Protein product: CASSIQDTVTEQYF. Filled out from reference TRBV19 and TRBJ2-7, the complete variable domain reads DGGITQSPKYLFRKEGQNVTLSCEQNLNHDAMYWYRQDPGQGLRLIYYSQIVNDFQKGDIAEGYSVSREKKESFPLTVTSAQKNPTAFYLCASSIQDTVTEQYFGPGTRLTVT.

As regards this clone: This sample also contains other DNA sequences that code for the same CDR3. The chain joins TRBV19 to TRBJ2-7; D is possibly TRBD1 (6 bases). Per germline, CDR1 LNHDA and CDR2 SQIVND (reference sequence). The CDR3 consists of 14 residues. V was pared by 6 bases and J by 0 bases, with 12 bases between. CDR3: CASSQQGNSYEQYF. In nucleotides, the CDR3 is TGTGCCAGTAGCCAGCAGGGGAACTCCTACGAGCAGTACTTC.

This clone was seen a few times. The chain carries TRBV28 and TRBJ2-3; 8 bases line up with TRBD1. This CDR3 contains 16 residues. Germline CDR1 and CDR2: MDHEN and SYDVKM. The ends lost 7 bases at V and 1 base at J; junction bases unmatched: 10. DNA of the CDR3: TGTGCCAGCACCCCTGCGGACAGGGTAGGCACAGATACGCAGTATTTT. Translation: CASTPADRVGTDTQYF. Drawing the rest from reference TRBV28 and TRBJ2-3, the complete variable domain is DVKVTQSSRYLVKRTGEKVFLECVQDMDHENMFWYRQDPGLGLRLIYFSYDVKMKEKGDIPEGYSVSREKKERFSLILESASTNQTSMYLCASTPADRVGTDTQYFGPGTRLTVL.

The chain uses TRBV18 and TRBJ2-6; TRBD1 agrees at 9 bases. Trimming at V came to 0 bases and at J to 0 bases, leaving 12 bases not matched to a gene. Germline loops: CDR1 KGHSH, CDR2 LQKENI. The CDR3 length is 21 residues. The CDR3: CASSPPMGLTGGYSGANVLTF. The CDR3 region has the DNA TGTGCCAGCTCACCACCCATGGGATTAACAGGGGGCTACTCTGGGGCCAACGTCCTGACTTTC.

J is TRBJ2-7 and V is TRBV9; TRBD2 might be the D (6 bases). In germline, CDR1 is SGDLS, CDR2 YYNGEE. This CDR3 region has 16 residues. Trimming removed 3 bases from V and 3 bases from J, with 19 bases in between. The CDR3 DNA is TGTGCCAGCAGCGCTAGCACTAGCCCGGGACTCTACGAGCAGTACTTC. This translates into CASSASTSPGLYEQYF. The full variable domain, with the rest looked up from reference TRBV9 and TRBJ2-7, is DSGVTQTPKHLITATGQRVTLRCSPRSGDLSVYWYQQSLDQGLQFLIQYYNGEERAKGNILERFSAQQFPDLHSELNLSSLELGDSALYFCASSASTSPGLYEQYFGPGTRLTVT.

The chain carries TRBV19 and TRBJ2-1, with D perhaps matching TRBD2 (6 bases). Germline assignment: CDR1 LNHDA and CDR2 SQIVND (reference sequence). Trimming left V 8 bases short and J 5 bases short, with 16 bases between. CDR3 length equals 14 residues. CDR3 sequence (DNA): TGTGCCAGTGCCCGGGACTTCCAAAACAATGAGCAGTTCTTC. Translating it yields CASARDFQNNEQFF. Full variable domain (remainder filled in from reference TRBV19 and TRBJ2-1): DGGITQSPKYLFRKEGQNVTLSCEQNLNHDAMYWYRQDPGQGLRLIYYSQIVNDFQKGDIAEGYSVSREKKESFPLTVTSAQKNPTAFYLCASARDFQNNEQFFGPGTRLTVL.

CDR3 DNA: TGTGCCAGCAGTTTAAAGCGGCGGGGGGCCTACAATGAGCAGTTCTTC. It encodes CASSLKRRGAYNEQFF. This sequence joins TRBV28 and TRBJ2-1; 8 nucleotides match TRBD2. Germline CDR1 MDHEN, CDR2 SYDVKM. This CDR3 has 16 residues. V lost 2 bases to trimming and J lost 2 bases; unmatched junction nucleotides: 5.

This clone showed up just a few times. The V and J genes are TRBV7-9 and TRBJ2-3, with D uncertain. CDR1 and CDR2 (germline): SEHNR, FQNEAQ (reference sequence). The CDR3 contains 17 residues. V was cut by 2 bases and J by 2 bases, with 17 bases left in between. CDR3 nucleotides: TGTGCCAGCAGCTTACCCCTGGCCGCCACTTTCACAGATACGCAGTATTTT. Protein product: CASSLPLAATFTDTQYF.

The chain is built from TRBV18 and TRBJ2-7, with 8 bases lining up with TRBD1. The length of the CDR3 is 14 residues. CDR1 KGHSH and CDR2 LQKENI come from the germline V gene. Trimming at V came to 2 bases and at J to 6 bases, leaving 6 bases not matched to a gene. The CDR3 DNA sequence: TGTGCCAGCTCACCATGGCAGGGGGCGGGCGAGCAGTACTTC. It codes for CASSPWQGAGEQYF.

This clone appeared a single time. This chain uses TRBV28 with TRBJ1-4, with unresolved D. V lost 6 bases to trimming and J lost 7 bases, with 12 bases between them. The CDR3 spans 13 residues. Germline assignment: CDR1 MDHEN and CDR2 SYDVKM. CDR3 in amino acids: CASSPPFREKLFF. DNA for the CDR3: TGTGCCAGCAGCCCCCCGTTTCGTGAAAAACTGTTTTTT.

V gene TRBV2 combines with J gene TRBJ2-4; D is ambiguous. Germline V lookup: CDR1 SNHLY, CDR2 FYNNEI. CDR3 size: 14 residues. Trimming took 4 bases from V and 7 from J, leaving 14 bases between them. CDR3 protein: CASSGALFLNIQYF. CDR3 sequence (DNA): TGTGCCAGCAGTGGGGCCCTCTTTTTGAACATTCAGTACTTC.

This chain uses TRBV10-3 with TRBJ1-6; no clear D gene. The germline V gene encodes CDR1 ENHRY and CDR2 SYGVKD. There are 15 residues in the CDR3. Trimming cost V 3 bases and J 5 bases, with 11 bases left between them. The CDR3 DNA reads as TGTGCCATCAGTGACGGAGGCAGAAATAATTCACCCCTCCACTTT. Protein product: CAISDGGRNNSPLHF.

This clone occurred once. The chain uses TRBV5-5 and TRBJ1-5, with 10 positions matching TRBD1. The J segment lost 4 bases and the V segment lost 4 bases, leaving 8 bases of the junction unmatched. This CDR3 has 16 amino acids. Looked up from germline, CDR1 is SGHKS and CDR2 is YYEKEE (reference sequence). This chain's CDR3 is CASSQGQGPTNQPQHF. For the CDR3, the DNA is TGTGCCAGCAGCCAGGGACAGGGGCCGACGAATCAGCCCCAGCATTTT.

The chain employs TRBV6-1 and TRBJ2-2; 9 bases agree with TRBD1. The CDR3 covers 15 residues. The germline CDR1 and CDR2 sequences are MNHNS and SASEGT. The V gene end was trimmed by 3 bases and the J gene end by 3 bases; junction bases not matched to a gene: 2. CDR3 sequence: CASSEGQGHTGELFF. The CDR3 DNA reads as TGTGCCAGCAGTGAGGGACAGGGTCACACCGGGGAGCTGTTTTTT.

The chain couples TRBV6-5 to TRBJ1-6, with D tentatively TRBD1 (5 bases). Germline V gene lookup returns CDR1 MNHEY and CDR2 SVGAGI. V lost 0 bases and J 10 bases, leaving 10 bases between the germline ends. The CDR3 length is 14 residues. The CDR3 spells CASSYSGGGSPLHF. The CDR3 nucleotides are TGTGCCAGCAGTTACTCGGGGGGAGGGTCACCCCTCCACTTT.

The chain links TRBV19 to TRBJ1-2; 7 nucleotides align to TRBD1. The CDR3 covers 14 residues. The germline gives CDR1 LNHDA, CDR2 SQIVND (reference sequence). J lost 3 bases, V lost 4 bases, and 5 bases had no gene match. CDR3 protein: CASSTLTGDYGYTF. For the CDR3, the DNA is TGTGCCAGTAGTACACTAACAGGGGACTATGGCTACACCTTC. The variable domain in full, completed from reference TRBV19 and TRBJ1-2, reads DGGITQSPKYLFRKEGQNVTLSCEQNLNHDAMYWYRQDPGQGLRLIYYSQIVNDFQKGDIAEGYSVSREKKESFPLTVTSAQKNPTAFYLCASSTLTGDYGYTFGSGTRLTVV.

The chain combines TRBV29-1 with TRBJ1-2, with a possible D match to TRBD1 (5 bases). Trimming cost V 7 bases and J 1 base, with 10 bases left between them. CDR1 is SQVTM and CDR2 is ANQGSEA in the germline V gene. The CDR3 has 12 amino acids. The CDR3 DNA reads TGCAGCGCTGGGACGGATAACTATGGCTACACCTTC. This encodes CSAGTDNYGYTF.

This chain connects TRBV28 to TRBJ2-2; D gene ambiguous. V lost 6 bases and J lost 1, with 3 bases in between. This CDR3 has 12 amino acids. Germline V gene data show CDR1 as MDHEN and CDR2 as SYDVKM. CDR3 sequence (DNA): TGTGCCAGCAGACAGAACACCGGGGAGCTGTTTTTT. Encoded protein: CASRQNTGELFF.

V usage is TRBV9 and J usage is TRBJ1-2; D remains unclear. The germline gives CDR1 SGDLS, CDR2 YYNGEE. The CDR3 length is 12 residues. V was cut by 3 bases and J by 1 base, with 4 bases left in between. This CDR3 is CASSGGNYGYTF. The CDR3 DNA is TGTGCCAGCAGCGGGGGTAACTATGGCTACACCTTC.

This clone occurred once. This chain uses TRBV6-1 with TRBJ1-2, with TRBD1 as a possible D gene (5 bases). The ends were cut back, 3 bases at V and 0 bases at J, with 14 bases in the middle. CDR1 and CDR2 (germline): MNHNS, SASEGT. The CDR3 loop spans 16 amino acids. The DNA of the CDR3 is TGTGCCAGCAGTGATGAAGCCGGGGCCACTAACTATGGCTACACCTTC. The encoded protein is CASSDEAGATNYGYTF.

For the CDR3, the DNA is TGCGCCAGCAGCTTGTTTGTCACCGGGGAGCTGTTTTTT. Its translation is CASSLFVTGELFF. The V and J genes are TRBV5-1 and TRBJ2-2; D remains ambiguous. Germline V gene data show CDR1 as SGHRS and CDR2 as YFSETQ. The CDR3 runs 13 residues. V shed 1 base and J shed 4 bases, with 5 bases lying between them. The full variable domain, with the rest looked up from reference TRBV5-1 and TRBJ2-2, is KAGVTQTPRYLIKTRGQQVTLSCSPISGHRSVSWYQQTPGQGLQFLFEYFSETQRNKGNFPGRFSGRQFSNSRSEMNVSTLELGDSALYLCASSLFVTGELFFGEGSRLTVL.

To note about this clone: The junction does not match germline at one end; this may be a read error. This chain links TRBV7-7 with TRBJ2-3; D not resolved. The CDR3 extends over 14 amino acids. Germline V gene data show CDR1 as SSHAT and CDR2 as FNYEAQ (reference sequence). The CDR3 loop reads CASSLAAQADTQYF. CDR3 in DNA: TGTGCTAGCAGCTTAGCCGCTCAAGCAGATACGCAGTATTTT. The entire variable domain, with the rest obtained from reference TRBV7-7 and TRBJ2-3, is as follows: GAGVSQSPRYKVTKRGQDVTLRCDPISSHATLYWYQQALGQGPEFLTYFNYEAQPDKSGLPSDRFSAERPEGSISTLTIQRTEQRDSAMYRCASSLAAQADTQYFGPGTRLTVL.

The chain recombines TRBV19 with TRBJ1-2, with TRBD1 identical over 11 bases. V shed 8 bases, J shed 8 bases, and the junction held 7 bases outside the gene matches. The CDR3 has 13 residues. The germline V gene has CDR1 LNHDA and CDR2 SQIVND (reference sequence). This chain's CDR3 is CASVDRGRRGYTF. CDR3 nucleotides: TGTGCCAGTGTGGACAGGGGGCGAAGGGGCTACACCTTC.

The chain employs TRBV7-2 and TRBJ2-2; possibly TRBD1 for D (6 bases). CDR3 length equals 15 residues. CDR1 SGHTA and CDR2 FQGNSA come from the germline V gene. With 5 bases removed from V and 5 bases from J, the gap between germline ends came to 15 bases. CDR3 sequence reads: CASSGYRAGTGELFF. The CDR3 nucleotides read TGTGCCAGCAGCGGTTACAGGGCTGGAACCGGGGAGCTGTTTTTT.

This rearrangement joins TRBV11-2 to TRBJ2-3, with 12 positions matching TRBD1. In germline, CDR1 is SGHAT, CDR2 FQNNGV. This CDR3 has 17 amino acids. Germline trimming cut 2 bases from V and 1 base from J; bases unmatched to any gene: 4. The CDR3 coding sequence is TGTGCCAGCAGCTTACTTGGGACAGGGGGCGGCACAGATACGCAGTATTTT. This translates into CASSLLGTGGGTDTQYF.

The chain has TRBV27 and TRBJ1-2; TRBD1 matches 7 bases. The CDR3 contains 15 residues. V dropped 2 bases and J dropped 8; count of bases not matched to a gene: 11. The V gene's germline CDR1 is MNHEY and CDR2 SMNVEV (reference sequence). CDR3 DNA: TGTGCCAGCAGTTTAGAAGGGAGGGGGCGTCAGGGCTACACCTTC. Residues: CASSLEGRGRQGYTF.

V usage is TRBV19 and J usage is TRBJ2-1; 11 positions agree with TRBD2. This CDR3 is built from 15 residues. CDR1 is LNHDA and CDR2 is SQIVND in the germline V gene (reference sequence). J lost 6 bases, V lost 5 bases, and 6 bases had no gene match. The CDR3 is CASSPRLAGTNEQFF. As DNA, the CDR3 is TGTGCCAGTAGTCCGAGACTAGCGGGAACCAATGAGCAGTTCTTC.